The 13 T cell receptor beta chains given below trace back to one sample, sequenced in a study of T cell responses to AZD1222 COVID-19 vaccine. Assay: immunoSEQ multiplex PCR; the TCRdb copy retains only in-frame clones and omits some. The sample consists of some 69,000 clones, about 80% of them appearing once. Source: peripheral blood, taken 28 days after the second AZD1222 dose. The receptors were sampled from an adult who received the AZD1222 COVID-19 vaccine.

The table lists this clone with a count of one. V is TRBV5-8 and J is TRBJ1-2; TRBD1 matches 8 bases. The CDR3 covers 14 residues. Germline values: CDR1 SGHTS, CDR2 YDEGEE. V shed 0 bases, J shed 5 bases, and the junction held 3 bases outside the gene matches. CDR3 protein: CASSLGTGGYGYTF. CDR3 in DNA: TGTGCCAGCAGCTTGGGTACAGGGGGATATGGCTACACCTTC.

The chain uses TRBV19 and TRBJ2-1, with D tentatively TRBD1 (5 bases). CDR1 and CDR2 (germline): LNHDA, SQIVND (reference sequence). The CDR3 loop spans 15 amino acids. With 5 bases removed from V and 0 bases from J, the gap between germline ends came to 11 bases. For the CDR3, the DNA is TGTGCCAGTAGTTTTAGACAGCCCTCCTACAATGAGCAGTTCTTC. It translates to CASSFRQPSYNEQFF.

The V gene is TRBV7-9, the J gene TRBJ1-1, with D hard to call. CDR3 size: 14 residues. Trimming cost V 1 base and J 1 base, with 7 bases left between them. Germline assignment: CDR1 SEHNR and CDR2 FQNEAQ (reference sequence). This CDR3 is CASSLVGPNTEAFF. In nucleotides, the CDR3 is TGTGCCAGCAGCTTAGTGGGTCCGAACACTGAAGCTTTCTTT.

The chain employs TRBV5-1 and TRBJ1-6; 8 positions match TRBD1. The CDR3 consists of 18 residues. CDR1 and CDR2 (germline): SGHRS, YFSETQ. V was clipped by 8 bases and J by 3 bases; unmatched bases: 16. In DNA, the CDR3 is TGCGCCAGGGGCGGACAGGGTCCCTTCGGGGACTATAATTCACCCCTCCACTTT. Protein: CARGGQGPFGDYNSPLHF.

The chain employs TRBV7-9 and TRBJ1-2; D is undetermined. Germline V gene sequence: CDR1 SEHNR, CDR2 FQNEAQ (reference sequence). The V gene lost 5 bases and the J gene lost 3 bases, with 10 bases spanning the gap. This CDR3 spans 13 amino acids. This chain's CDR3 is CASSLRVDYGYTF. The CDR3 DNA sequence: TGTGCCAGCAGCCTAAGAGTGGACTATGGCTACACCTTC.

The chain carries TRBV27 and TRBJ2-5; 7 bases are a match to TRBD2. The length of the CDR3 is 13 residues. Germline V gene lookup returns CDR1 MNHEY and CDR2 SMNVEV (reference sequence). Trimming took 5 bases from V and 13 from J; bases not matched to a gene: 13. This CDR3 reads CASSPMGGSPAYF. The CDR3 DNA reads as TGTGCCAGCAGTCCAATGGGGGGGTCCCCCGCGTACTTC.

CDR3 nucleotide sequence: TGTGCCAGCAGTTTAAATCAGGCGACAGGGTTGGTCTATGGCTACACCTTC. Translation: CASSLNQATGLVYGYTF. The V and J genes are TRBV27 and TRBJ1-2; 7 bases are a match to TRBD1. The CDR3 has 17 amino acids. Germline assignment: CDR1 MNHEY and CDR2 SMNVEV (reference sequence). V dropped 2 bases and J dropped 4; count of bases not matched to a gene: 13.

The V gene is TRBV29-1, the J gene TRBJ1-1, with 8 bases matching TRBD1. Germline CDR1 is SQVTM and CDR2 is ANQGSEA. Trimming cost V 5 bases and J 0 bases; bases outside gene matches: 8. The CDR3 is 15 amino acids. The CDR3 nucleotides are TGCAGCGTTCACGGACAGGGCGGGTTGAACACTGAAGCTTTCTTT. Amino acid sequence: CSVHGQGGLNTEAFF. Full variable domain (missing parts from reference TRBV29-1 and TRBJ1-1): SAVISQKPSRDICQRGTSLTIQCQVDSQVTMMFWYRQQPGQSLTLIATANQGSEATYESGFVIDKFPISRPNLTFSTLTVSNMSPEDSSIYLCSVHGQGGLNTEAFFGQGTRLTVV.

This clone appeared a single time. The chain joins TRBV10-3 to TRBJ1-1; TRBD1 might be the D (6 bases). The germline CDR1 and CDR2 sequences are ENHRY and SYGVKD. The CDR3 contains 14 residues. V lost 7 bases and J 1 base, leaving 13 bases between the germline ends. The CDR3 here is CAINSDRWNTEAFF. The CDR3 nucleotides are TGTGCCATCAACTCGGACAGATGGAACACTGAAGCTTTCTTT.

This clone was counted only a few times. The rearrangement links TRBV28 to TRBJ1-4, with TRBD1 as a possible D gene (6 bases). The CDR3 extends over 16 amino acids. Germline V gene sequence: CDR1 MDHEN, CDR2 SYDVKM. Trimming took 3 bases from V and 0 from J, leaving 11 bases between them. CDR3 coding DNA: TGTGCCAGCAGTTTTCTAAGGGGGTCAACTAATGAAAAACTGTTTTTT. This codes for CASSFLRGSTNEKLFF.

The chain employs TRBV19 and TRBJ1-6; D gene ambiguous. The V gene lost 0 bases and the J gene lost 6 bases, with 15 bases spanning the gap. The CDR3 has 17 amino acids. Germline assignment: CDR1 LNHDA and CDR2 SQIVND (reference sequence). This CDR3 is CASSIDKGNRGNSPLHF. In DNA, the CDR3 is TGTGCCAGTAGTATAGATAAAGGTAACAGAGGTAATTCACCCCTCCACTTT.

The chain carries TRBV7-3 and TRBJ2-5, with D possibly matching TRBD2 (6 bases). Germline V gene data show CDR1 as SGHTA and CDR2 as FQGTGA. The ends were cut back, 1 base at V and 5 bases at J, with 20 bases in the middle. This CDR3 has 17 amino acids. The CDR3 bases are TGTGCCAGCAGCTTAATGGGCTCGGGGGAGGCCTGGGAGACCCAGTACTTC. Protein: CASSLMGSGEAWETQYF.

The chain carries TRBV11-2 and TRBJ1-2; 7 bases align to TRBD1. J was trimmed by 7 bases and V by 3 bases; bases with no gene match: 8. The CDR3 runs 14 residues. Per the germline V gene, CDR1 is SGHAT and CDR2 is FQNNGV. CDR3 loop: CASSLDRWGIGYTF. CDR3 nucleotide sequence: TGTGCCAGCAGCTTGGACAGGTGGGGTATTGGCTACACCTTC. Full variable domain (outside the CDR3, taken from reference TRBV11-2 and TRBJ1-2): EAGVAQSPRYKIIEKRQSVAFWCNPISGHATLYWYQQILGQGPKLLIQFQNNGVVDDSQLPKDRFSAERLKGVDSTLKIQPAKLEDSAVYLCASSLDRWGIGYTFGSGTRLTVV.